This TCR beta chain was obtained from a study of blood T cell repertoires in COVID-19. About the research overall: Samples of COVID-19 (acute and convalescent) were obtained from the United States, Italy and Spain. Sources were T cells, B-cell-depleted T cells, or PBMCs; the material itself was cDNA or gDNA.

Data came from immunoSEQ multiplex PCR; TCRdb stores just in-frame clones and leaves some out. The sample has some 150,000 clones; 87% are singletons. CDR3 length: 15 amino acids. In germline, CDR1 is SNHLY, CDR2 FYNNEI. The germline V and J ends were trimmed by 5 bases and 9 bases, with 17 bases remaining between them. The sample holds a few counts of this clone. The sequence was collected from a woman between 50 and 59 years old with acute or convalescent COVID-19. The chain has TRBV2 and TRBJ1-6; no clear D. Sequenced material: peripheral blood. The CDR3 DNA reads as TGTGCCAGCAGTCGGGAGCAGGTGGAGAGTTCACCCCTCCACTTT. This gives the protein CASSREQVESSPLHF.